The rows below give T cell receptor beta chains drawn from one sample of a study of blood T cell repertoires in COVID-19. TCRdb's table, derived via immunoSEQ multiplex PCR, lists solely in-frame clones and lacks some. Here the sample spans more than 200,000 clones, about 86% being singletons. Source material: peripheral blood. These receptors were collected from a man between 50 and 59 years old with active or convalescent COVID-19. CDR3s leave out the opening cysteine and the closing phenylalanine or tryptophan. D genes are given only for firm matches.

v_gene: TRBV7-3
d_gene: -
CDR3aa: ASSLDSFMNTEAF

v_gene: TRBV7-9
d_gene: TRBD2
CDR3aa: ASSSIAGLEY

v_gene: TRBV2
d_gene: -
CDR3aa: ASSLQGQNTEAF

v_gene: TRBV21-1
d_gene: -
CDR3aa: ASSLRDYEAKNIQY

v_gene: TRBV15
d_gene: TRBD2
CDR3aa: ATSRDLAGGYNEQF

v_gene: TRBV3-1/TRBV3-2
d_gene: -
CDR3aa: ASSQEEGGWVDEKLF

v_gene: TRBV15
d_gene: -
CDR3aa: ATSRTGSSYEQY

v_gene: TRBV19
d_gene: -
CDR3aa: ASSLRDYNQPQH

v_gene: TRBV18
d_gene: TRBD1
CDR3aa: ASSPPGQGIGNTIY

v_gene: TRBV11-2
d_gene: TRBD1
CDR3aa: ASSLDHRAGGSYEQY